This entry lists 13 T cell receptor beta chains sequenced from one sample in a study of cytomegalovirus exposure and HLA in healthy donors. PCR used 60 Vbeta primers and 13 Jbeta primers. Clones were sequenced by immunoSEQ multiplex PCR, and TCRdb holds only the in-frame ones, with some missing. This sample has approximately 150,000 clones, with around four fifths found just once. Material for sequencing was PBMCs. These receptors all stem from a man under 40 in good health and CMV-seronegative.

The DNA of the CDR3 is TGTGCCAGCTTACCGTACGGAGATCAGCCCCAGCATTTT. Amino acids: CASLPYGDQPQHF. V usage is TRBV28 and J usage is TRBJ1-5, with D unclear. This CDR3 has 13 amino acids. Germline values: CDR1 MDHEN, CDR2 SYDVKM. V was clipped by 8 bases and J by 5 bases, with 13 bases between them.

The DNA for the CDR3 is TGTGCCAGCAGTACCCCTGGGACAGCCTGTTACGAGCAGTACTTC. Translating it yields CASSTPGTACYEQYF. The chain employs TRBV6-1 and TRBJ2-7; 7 nucleotides agree with TRBD1. The CDR3 runs to 15 residues. Germline V gene lookup returns CDR1 MNHNS and CDR2 SASEGT. The J segment lost 4 bases and the V segment lost 5 bases, leaving 11 bases of the junction unmatched.

This clone occurred once. The chain combines TRBV10-2 with TRBJ2-2, with D perhaps matching TRBD1 (6 bases). Trimming stripped 6 bases from V and 5 bases from J, with 19 bases between. This CDR3 spans 16 amino acids. Germline V lookup: CDR1 WSHSY, CDR2 SAAADI. Here the CDR3 reads CASSGVVDRRTGELFF. As DNA, the CDR3 is TGCGCCAGCAGCGGGGTGGTGGACAGAAGAACCGGGGAGCTGTTTTTT.

V gene TRBV5-1 combines with J gene TRBJ2-3; D unclear. The CDR3 is 18 residues long. CDR1 and CDR2 from the germline V gene are SGHRS and YFSETQ. Trimming shortened V by 0 bases and J by 0 bases, and 17 bases separated the two germline ends. The CDR3 coding sequence is TGCGCCAGCAGCTTGGGAGGTAGCCTGCACCAAAGCACAGATACGCAGTATTTT. Its protein product is CASSLGGSLHQSTDTQYF.

CDR3 protein: CASSWDRLEFF. CDR3 nucleotides: TGTGCCAGCAGCTGGGACAGGTTGGAGTTCTTC. This chain joins TRBV5-4 and TRBJ2-1, with 8 bases aligning to TRBD1. The CDR3 runs to 11 residues. Germline V CDR1 and CDR2: SGHNT, YYREEE (reference sequence). The ends lost 3 bases at V and 14 bases at J; junction bases unmatched: 4. Drawing the rest from reference TRBV5-4 and TRBJ2-1, the complete variable domain is ETGVTQSPTHLIKTRGQQVTLRCSSQSGHNTVSWYQQALGQGPQFIFQYYREEENGRGNFPPRFSGLQFPNYSSELNVNALELDDSALYLCASSWDRLEFFGPGTRLTVL.

V and J are TRBV11-2 and TRBJ2-1; D may be TRBD2 (6 bases). Trimming stripped 2 bases from V and 8 bases from J, with 22 bases between. This CDR3 comprises 17 residues. The germline CDR1 and CDR2 sequences are SGHAT and FQNNGV. The DNA of the CDR3 is TGTGCCAGCAGCTTACTCCGTGGGAGGACCTTAGGCCATGAGCAGTTCTTC. This gives the protein CASSLLRGRTLGHEQFF.

The DNA of the CDR3 is TGTGCCAGCAGCTGGGTACACAGTGGATATGGCTACGAGCAGTACTTC. Translating gives CASSWVHSGYGYEQYF. The genes are TRBV5-6 and TRBJ2-7; unclear D gene. The germline V gene has CDR1 SGHDT and CDR2 YYEEEE. The CDR3 runs 16 residues. V lost 3 bases, J lost 3 bases, and 19 bases lay in between.

The V gene is TRBV6-5, the J gene TRBJ2-7; D ambiguous. This CDR3 is built from 13 residues. V was pared by 10 bases and J by 4 bases, with 17 bases between. CDR1 is MNHEY and CDR2 is SVGAGI in the germline V gene. The CDR3 loop is CATLDPWRYEQYF. In DNA form, the CDR3 reads TGTGCCACCTTAGACCCCTGGAGATACGAGCAGTACTTC.

As regards this clone: Other DNA variants within this sample encode the same CDR3. The chain is built from TRBV6-5 and TRBJ2-7, with 10 bases lining up with TRBD1. The V gene's germline CDR1 is MNHEY and CDR2 SVGAGI. With V trimmed by 0 bases and J by 3 bases, 2 bases remained unmatched. The CDR3 contains 15 residues. The CDR3 loop reads CASSYSGQGVYEQYF. As DNA, the CDR3 is TGTGCCAGCAGTTACTCCGGACAGGGGGTCTACGAGCAGTACTTC.

This clone was seen just once. The rearrangement joins TRBV6-5 to TRBJ1-1, with 10 bases that match TRBD1. Trimming at V came to 6 bases and at J to 5 bases, leaving 6 bases not matched to a gene. The CDR3 is 14 residues long. The germline V gene encodes CDR1 MNHEY and CDR2 SVGAGI. In nucleotides, the CDR3 is TGTGCCAGCAGCCGGACAGGGGGAGGAACTGAAGCTTTCTTT. Its protein product is CASSRTGGGTEAFF.

The rearrangement uses TRBV28 and TRBJ2-5; 7 nucleotides line up with TRBD1. Germline CDR1 is MDHEN and CDR2 is SYDVKM. The CDR3 is 15 residues long. V shed 7 bases and J 5 bases; nucleotides not matched to a gene: 13. Here the CDR3 DNA reads TGTGCCAGCATCAGGACAGGTTTGAAGTGGGAGACCCAGTACTTC. Translation gives CASIRTGLKWETQYF.

This clone was seen a handful of times. The V call is TRBV5-4, the J call TRBJ2-7; TRBD2 agrees at 10 bases. This CDR3 is 14 amino acids long. Germline lookup yields CDR1 SGHNT and CDR2 YYREEE (reference sequence). The V and J ends lost 4 bases and 1 base, in that order; junction bases with no gene match: 2. The CDR3 reads CASSQGLASYEQYF. The CDR3 region has the DNA TGTGCCAGCAGCCAGGGACTAGCGTCCTACGAGCAGTACTTC.

This rearrangement joins TRBV5-1 to TRBJ2-7; 7 positions agree with TRBD2. Germline V gives CDR1 SGHRS, CDR2 YFSETQ. The ends lost 4 bases at V and 5 bases at J; junction bases unmatched: 9. The CDR3 is 14 residues long. The CDR3 reads CASSRTSGGDEQYF. For the CDR3, the DNA is TGCGCCAGCAGCAGAACTTCGGGGGGAGACGAGCAGTACTTC.